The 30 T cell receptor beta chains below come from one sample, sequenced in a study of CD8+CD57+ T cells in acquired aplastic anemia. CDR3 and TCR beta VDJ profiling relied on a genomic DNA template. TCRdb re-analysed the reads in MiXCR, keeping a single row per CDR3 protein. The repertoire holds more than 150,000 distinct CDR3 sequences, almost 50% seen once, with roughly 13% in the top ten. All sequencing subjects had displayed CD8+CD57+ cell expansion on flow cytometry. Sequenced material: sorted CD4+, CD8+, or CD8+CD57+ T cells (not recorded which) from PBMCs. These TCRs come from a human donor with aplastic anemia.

In DNA form, the CDR3 reads TGCAGTGCCACGACAGGGGAGGCGGGGGGGCAGTATTTT. It is translated as CSATTGEAGGQYF. The rearrangement joins TRBV20-1 to TRBJ2-3, with D perhaps assigned TRBD1 or TRBD2 (8 bases each). The V gene's germline CDR1 is DFQATT and CDR2 SNEGSKA (reference sequence). Trimming cost V 6 bases and J 11 bases, with 21 bases left between them. The CDR3 is 13 residues long.

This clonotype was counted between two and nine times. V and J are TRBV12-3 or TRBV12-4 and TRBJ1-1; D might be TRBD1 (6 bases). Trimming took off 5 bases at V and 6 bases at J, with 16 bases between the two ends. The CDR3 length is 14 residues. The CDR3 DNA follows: TGTGCCAGCAGTCACGGGGGGGCTGGCGCTGAAGCTTTCTTT. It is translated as CASSHGGAGAEAFF.

CDR3 coding DNA: TGCAGTGCTAGAAGTGCTAGCGGGAGTTCTGAGCAGTTCTTC. The encoded protein is CSARSASGSSEQFF. The rearrangement joins TRBV20-1 to TRBJ2-1, with 10 bases fitting TRBD2. Germline assignment: CDR1 DFQATT and CDR2 SNEGSKA (reference sequence). Trimming removed 2 bases from V and 9 bases from J; junction bases left unmatched: 7. The CDR3 runs to 14 residues.

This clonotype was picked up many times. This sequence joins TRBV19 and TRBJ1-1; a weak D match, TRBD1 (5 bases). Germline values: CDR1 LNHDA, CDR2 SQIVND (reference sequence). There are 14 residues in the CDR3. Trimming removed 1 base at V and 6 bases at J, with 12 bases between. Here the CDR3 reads CASSIGQGRAEAFF. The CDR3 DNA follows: TGTGCCAGTAGTATAGGGCAGGGAAGGGCTGAAGCTTTCTTT.

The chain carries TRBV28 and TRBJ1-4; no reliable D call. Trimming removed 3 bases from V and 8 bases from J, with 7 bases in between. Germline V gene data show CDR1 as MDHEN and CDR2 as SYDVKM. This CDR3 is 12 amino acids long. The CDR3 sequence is CASSFGREKLFF. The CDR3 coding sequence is TGTGCCAGCAGTTTCGGCAGGGAAAAACTGTTTTTT.

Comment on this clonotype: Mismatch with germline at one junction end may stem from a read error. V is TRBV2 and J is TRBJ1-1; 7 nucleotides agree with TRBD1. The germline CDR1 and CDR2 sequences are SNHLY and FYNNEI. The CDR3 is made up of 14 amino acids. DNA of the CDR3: TGTGCCAGCAGCGACGACAGGGTGAACTCTGAAGCTTTCTTT. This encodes CASSDDRVNSEAFF.

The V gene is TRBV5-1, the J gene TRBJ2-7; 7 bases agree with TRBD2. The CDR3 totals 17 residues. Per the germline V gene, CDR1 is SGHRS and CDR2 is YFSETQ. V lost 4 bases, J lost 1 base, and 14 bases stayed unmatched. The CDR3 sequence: CASSRRPGEGESYEQYF. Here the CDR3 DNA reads TGCGCCAGCAGCCGGAGACCCGGGGAGGGAGAGTCCTACGAGCAGTACTTC.

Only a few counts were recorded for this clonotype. The CDR3 region has the DNA TGCAGTGCTAGCCCGCCGCGATATTGGACAGACAATGAGCAGTTCTTC. Its translation: CSASPPRYWTDNEQFF. The chain carries TRBV20-1 and TRBJ2-1, with D possibly matching TRBD1 (6 bases). The V and J ends lost 3 bases and 5 bases respectively, with 20 bases between them. The CDR3 length is 16 residues. Germline V gives CDR1 DFQATT, CDR2 SNEGSKA (reference sequence).

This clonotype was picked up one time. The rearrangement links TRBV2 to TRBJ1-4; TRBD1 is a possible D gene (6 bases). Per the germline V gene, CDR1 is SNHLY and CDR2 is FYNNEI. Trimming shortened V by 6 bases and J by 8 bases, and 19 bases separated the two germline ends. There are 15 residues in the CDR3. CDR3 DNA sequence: TGTGCCAGCAGGGCCGAGGCAGGGGCGCAAGAAAAACTGTTTTTT. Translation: CASRAEAGAQEKLFF. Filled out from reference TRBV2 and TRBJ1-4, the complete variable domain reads EPEVTQTPSHQVTQMGQEVILRCVPISNHLYFYWYRQILGQKVEFLVSFYNNEISEKSEIFDDQFSVERPDGSNFTLKIRSTKLEDSAMYFCASRAEAGAQEKLFFGSGTQLSVL.

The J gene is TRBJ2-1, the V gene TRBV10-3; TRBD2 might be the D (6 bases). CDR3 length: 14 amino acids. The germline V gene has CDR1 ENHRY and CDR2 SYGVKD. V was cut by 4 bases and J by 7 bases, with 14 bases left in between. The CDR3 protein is CAISAALAPNEQFF. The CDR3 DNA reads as TGTGCCATCAGTGCCGCACTAGCACCTAATGAGCAGTTCTTC.

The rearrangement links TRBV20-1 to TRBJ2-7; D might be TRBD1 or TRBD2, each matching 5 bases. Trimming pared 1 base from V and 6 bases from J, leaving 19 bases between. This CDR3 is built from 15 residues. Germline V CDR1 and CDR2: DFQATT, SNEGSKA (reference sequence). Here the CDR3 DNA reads TGCAGTGCTAGAGGGGGGATGCAGGGTCGGCGCGAGCAGTACTTC. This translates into CSARGGMQGRREQYF.

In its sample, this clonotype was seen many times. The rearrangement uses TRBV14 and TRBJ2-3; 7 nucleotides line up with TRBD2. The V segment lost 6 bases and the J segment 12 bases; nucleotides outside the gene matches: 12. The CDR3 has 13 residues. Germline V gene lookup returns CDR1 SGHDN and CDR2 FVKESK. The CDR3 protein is CASRPSIAGSQYF. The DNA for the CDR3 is TGTGCCAGCAGACCCAGTATAGCGGGCTCACAGTATTTT.

In nucleotides, the CDR3 is TGCAGTGCTAGTTTAGGGGGCCGCACAGATACGCAGTATTTT. This gives the protein CSASLGGRTDTQYF. The V call is TRBV20-1, the J call TRBJ2-3, with TRBD1 matching 7 bases. Germline CDR1 DFQATT, CDR2 SNEGSKA (reference sequence). CDR3 size: 14 residues. Trimming took 3 bases from V and 1 from J; bases not matched to a gene: 4.

This chain's CDR3 is CASSLGKLAGGGLNEQFF. In DNA form, the CDR3 reads TGTGCCAGCAGTTTAGGGAAACTAGCGGGGGGCGGGTTGAATGAGCAGTTCTTC. The chain carries TRBV28 and TRBJ2-1, with TRBD2 matching over 12 bases. Trimming removed 2 bases from V and 7 bases from J; junction bases left unmatched: 12. The CDR3 totals 18 residues. Germline V lookup: CDR1 MDHEN, CDR2 SYDVKM. Together with reference TRBV28 and TRBJ2-1, the CDR3 gives the full variable domain: DVKVTQSSRYLVKRTGEKVFLECVQDMDHENMFWYRQDPGLGLRLIYFSYDVKMKEKGDIPEGYSVSREKKERFSLILESASTNQTSMYLCASSLGKLAGGGLNEQFFGPGTRLTVL.

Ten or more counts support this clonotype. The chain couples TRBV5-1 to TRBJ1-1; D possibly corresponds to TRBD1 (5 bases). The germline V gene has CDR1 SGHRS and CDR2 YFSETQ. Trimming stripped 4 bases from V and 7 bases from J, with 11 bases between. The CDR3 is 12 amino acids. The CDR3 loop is CASSDRGGEAFF. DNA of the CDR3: TGCGCCAGCAGCGATCGGGGGGGTGAAGCTTTCTTT.

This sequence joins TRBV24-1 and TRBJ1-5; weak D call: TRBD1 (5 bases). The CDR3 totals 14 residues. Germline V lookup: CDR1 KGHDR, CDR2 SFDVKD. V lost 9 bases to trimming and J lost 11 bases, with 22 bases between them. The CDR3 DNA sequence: TGTGCCACCCTGAGGGACGGCGAATTAGAGACCCAGCATTTT. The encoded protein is CATLRDGELETQHF.

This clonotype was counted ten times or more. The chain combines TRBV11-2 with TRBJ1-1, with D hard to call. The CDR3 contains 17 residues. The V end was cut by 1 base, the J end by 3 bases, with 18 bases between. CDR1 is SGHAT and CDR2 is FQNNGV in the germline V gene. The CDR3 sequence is CASSLGATRNFYTEAFF. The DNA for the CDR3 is TGTGCCAGCAGCTTAGGGGCTACGCGGAATTTTTACACTGAAGCTTTCTTT. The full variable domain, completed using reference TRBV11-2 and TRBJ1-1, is EAGVAQSPRYKIIEKRQSVAFWCNPISGHATLYWYQQILGQGPKLLIQFQNNGVVDDSQLPKDRFSAERLKGVDSTLKIQPAKLEDSAVYLCASSLGATRNFYTEAFFGQGTRLTVV.

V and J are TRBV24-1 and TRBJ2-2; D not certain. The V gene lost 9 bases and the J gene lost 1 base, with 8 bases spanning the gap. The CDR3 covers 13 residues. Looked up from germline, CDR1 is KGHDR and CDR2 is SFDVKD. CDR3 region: CATLDGNTGELFF. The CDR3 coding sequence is TGTGCCACCTTAGACGGGAACACCGGGGAGCTGTTTTTT.

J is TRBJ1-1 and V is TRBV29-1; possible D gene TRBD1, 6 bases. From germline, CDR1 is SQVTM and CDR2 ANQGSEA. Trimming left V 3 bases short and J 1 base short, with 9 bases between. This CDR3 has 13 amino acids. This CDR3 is CSVEKQGNTEAFF. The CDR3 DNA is TGCAGCGTTGAGAAACAGGGGAACACTGAAGCTTTCTTT.

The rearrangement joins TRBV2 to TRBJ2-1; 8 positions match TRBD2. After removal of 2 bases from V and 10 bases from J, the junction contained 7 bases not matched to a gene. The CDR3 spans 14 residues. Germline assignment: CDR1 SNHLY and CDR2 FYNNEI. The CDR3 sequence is CASSERGIAGEQFF. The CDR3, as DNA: TGTGCCAGCAGTGAACGGGGCATAGCGGGAGAGCAGTTCTTC.

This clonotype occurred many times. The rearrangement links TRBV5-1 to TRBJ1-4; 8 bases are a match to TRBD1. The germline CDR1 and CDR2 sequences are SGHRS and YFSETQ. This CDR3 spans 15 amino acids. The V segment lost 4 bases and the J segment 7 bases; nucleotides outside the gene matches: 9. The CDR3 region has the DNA TGCGCCAGCAGCGCCGATGGACAGGGAGTTGAAAAACTGTTTTTT. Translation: CASSADGQGVEKLFF.

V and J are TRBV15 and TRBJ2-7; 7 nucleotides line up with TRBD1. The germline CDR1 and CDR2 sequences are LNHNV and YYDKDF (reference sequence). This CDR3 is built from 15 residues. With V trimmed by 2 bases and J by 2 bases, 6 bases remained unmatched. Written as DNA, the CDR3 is TGTGCCACCAGCAGACCTGGGACAGACCCCTACGAGCAGTACTTC. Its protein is CATSRPGTDPYEQYF.

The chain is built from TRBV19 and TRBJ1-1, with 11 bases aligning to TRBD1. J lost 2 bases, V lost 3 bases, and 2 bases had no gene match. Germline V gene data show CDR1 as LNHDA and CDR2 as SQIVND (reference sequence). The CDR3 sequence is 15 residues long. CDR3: CASSIRTGGNTEAFF. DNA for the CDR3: TGTGCCAGTAGTATTAGGACAGGGGGCAACACTGAAGCTTTCTTT.

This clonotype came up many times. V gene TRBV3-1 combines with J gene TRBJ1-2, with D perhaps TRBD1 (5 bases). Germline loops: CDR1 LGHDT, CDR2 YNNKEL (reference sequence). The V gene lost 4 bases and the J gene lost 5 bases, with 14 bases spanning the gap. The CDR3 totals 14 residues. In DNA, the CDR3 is TGTGCCAGCAGCCCCGGACACGAGCAATATGGCTACACCTTC. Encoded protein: CASSPGHEQYGYTF.

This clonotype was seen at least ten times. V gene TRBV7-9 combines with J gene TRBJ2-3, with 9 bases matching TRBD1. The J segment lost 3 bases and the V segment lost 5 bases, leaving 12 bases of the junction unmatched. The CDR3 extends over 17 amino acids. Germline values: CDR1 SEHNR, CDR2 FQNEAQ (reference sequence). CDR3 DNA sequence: TGTGCCAGCAGCCCCCACCCGGGACAGGGTAGGACAGATACGCAGTATTTT. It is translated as CASSPHPGQGRTDTQYF.

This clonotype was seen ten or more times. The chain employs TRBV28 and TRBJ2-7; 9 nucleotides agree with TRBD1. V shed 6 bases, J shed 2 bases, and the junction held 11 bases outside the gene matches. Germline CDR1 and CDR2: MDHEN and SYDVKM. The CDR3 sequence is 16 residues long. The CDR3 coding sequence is TGTGCCAGCAGGACGGGGACAGGGAATAGCCCCTACGAGCAGTACTTC. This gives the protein CASRTGTGNSPYEQYF. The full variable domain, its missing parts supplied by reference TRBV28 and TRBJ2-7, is DVKVTQSSRYLVKRTGEKVFLECVQDMDHENMFWYRQDPGLGLRLIYFSYDVKMKEKGDIPEGYSVSREKKERFSLILESASTNQTSMYLCASRTGTGNSPYEQYFGPGTRLTVT.

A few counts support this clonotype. The CDR3 DNA sequence: TGCAGCGTTGAAGATCAAGGGTTAACCGGGGAGCTGTTTTTT. This translates into CSVEDQGLTGELFF. The chain has TRBV29-1 and TRBJ2-2; no clear D gene. Germline CDR1 is SQVTM and CDR2 is ANQGSEA. V was trimmed by 0 bases and J by 5 bases, leaving 10 bases between them. The CDR3 spans 14 residues.

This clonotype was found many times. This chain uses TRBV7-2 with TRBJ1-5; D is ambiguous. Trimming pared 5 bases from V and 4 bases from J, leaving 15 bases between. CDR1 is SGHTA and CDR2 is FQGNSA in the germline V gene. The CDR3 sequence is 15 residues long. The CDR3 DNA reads TGTGCCAGCAGCCCCAATTGGGGTGGGAATCAGCCCCAGCATTTT. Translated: CASSPNWGGNQPQHF.

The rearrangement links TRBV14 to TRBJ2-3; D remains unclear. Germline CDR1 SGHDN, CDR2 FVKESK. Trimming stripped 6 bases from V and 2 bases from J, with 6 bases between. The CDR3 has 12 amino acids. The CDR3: CASSPFTDTQYF. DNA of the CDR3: TGTGCCAGCAGTCCCTTCACAGATACGCAGTATTTT.

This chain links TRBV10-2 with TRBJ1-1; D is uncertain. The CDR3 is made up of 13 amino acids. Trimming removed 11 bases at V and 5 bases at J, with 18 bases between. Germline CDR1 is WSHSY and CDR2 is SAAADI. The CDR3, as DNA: TGCGCCGGCCGAGTGGGGAGAGAGACTGAAGCTTTCTTT. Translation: CAGRVGRETEAFF.